Listed here is a single T cell receptor (beta chain). Its antigen is undetermined. This record belongs to a study of T-cell memory formation after mild COVID-19. About the research overall: Most TCR clusters belonged to a single donor.

Study findings and constraints: The second-wave clones peaking on day 37 were not confirmed as SARS-CoV-2-specific. Largely, contracting CD4+ clones fell within CM and EM, and contracting CD8+ clones within EMRA.

Amplification by 5'RACE using constant-segment primers produced TCR alpha and TCR beta cDNA libraries that carried sample barcodes and UMIs. In TCRdb, the 5' RACE reads were re-called with MiXCR into one record per CDR3 protein. The sample holds 300,000 to 350,000 distinct CDR3 sequences, roughly an eighth seen once. Sequencing input: PBMCs or a T cell subset sorted from them (not recorded which). The clonotype was recovered from a man in his late teens or twenties who had mild COVID-19 (a few samples of this study predate the infection). Cell type and time point are not known.

The CDR3 sequence: CSVEDMGQVELFF. The DNA of the CDR3 is TGCAGCGTTGAAGATATGGGACAGGTGGAGCTGTTTTTT. The chain recombines TRBV29-1 with TRBJ2-2, with 8 bases lining up with TRBD1. Germline CDR1 reads SQVTM; CDR2 reads ANQGSEA. Unmatched junction bases numbered 4, after V lost 0 bases and J lost 10 bases. This CDR3 is built from 13 residues.